This T cell receptor (beta chain) was captured in a study of blood T cell repertoires in COVID-19. Study-level information: Specimens from acute and convalescent COVID-19 originated in the United States, Italy and Spain. From T cells, B-cell-depleted T cells, or PBMCs came the material, which was cDNA or gDNA.

The CDR3 extends over 14 amino acids. The ends were cut back, 4 bases at V and 8 bases at J, with 15 bases in the middle. Germline CDR1 and CDR2: SGHDN and FVKESK. In the study's own analysis: Estimated nucleated cell counts came from reference gene primer amplification. Sequencing used immunoSEQ multiplex PCR; TCRdb keeps in-frame clones, though not all of them. V and J calls and clone size are those listed in that table; D and trimming were worked out from the DNA. The sample consists of roughly 100,000 clones, 80% to 90% of them appearing once. Sequenced input: peripheral blood. The clonotype comes from a man in his fifties or sixties with acute or convalescent COVID-19. The chain employs TRBV14 and TRBJ2-1, with D possibly matching TRBD1 (5 bases). The CDR3 bases are TGTGCCAGCAGCCCGGTGGGCAGGGAAGATGAGCAGTTCTTC. Translation gives CASSPVGREDEQFF.